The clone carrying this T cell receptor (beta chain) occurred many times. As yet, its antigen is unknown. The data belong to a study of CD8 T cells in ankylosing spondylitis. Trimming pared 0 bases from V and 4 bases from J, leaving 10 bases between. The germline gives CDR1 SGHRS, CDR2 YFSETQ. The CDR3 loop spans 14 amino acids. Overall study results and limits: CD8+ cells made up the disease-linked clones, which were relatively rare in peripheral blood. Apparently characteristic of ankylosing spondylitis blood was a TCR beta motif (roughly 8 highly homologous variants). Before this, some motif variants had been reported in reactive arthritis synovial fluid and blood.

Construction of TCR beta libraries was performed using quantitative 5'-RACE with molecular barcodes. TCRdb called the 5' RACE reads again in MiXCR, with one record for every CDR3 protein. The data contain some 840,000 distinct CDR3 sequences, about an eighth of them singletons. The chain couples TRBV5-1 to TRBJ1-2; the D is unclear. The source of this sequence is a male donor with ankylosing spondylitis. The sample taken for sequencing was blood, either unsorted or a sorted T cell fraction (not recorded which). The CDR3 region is CASSLDRTAYGYTF. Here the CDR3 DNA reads TGCGCCAGCAGCTTGGATAGGACGGCCTATGGCTACACCTTC.